These 30 T cell receptor beta chains share one sample of origin, sequenced in a study of response to subunit inactivated influenza vaccine. TCRdb called the RT-PCR reads again in MiXCR, with one record for every CDR3 protein. This table has 650,000 to 850,000 distinct CDR3 sequences, approximately 15% appearing once. The starting material was PBMCs from blood, obtained 14 to 15 days before vaccination. These receptors all stem from a man aged 50 to 59 who received an inactivated influenza vaccine.

This chain joins TRBV18 and TRBJ2-1; D gene ambiguous. The CDR3 sequence is 14 residues long. Germline CDR1 and CDR2: KGHSH and LQKENI. Trimming removed 4 bases at V and 8 bases at J, with 15 bases between. The CDR3 protein is CASSQRPGGDEQFF. CDR3 bases: TGTGCCAGCTCACAACGACCGGGCGGCGATGAGCAGTTCTTC.

Only a few counts were recorded for this clonotype. The CDR3 sequence is CASSHQLAGGYNEQFF. CDR3 coding DNA: TGCGCCAGCAGCCATCAACTAGCGGGGGGATACAATGAGCAGTTCTTC. V gene TRBV4-1 combines with J gene TRBJ2-1; 12 positions match TRBD2. The CDR3 is made up of 16 amino acids. Germline CDR1 and CDR2: MGHRA and YSYEKL. After removal of 3 bases from V and 4 bases from J, the junction contained 4 bases not matched to a gene.

This clonotype was found many times. The chain uses TRBV4-3 and TRBJ1-5; 8 nucleotides align to TRBD1. Germline V lookup: CDR1 LGHNA, CDR2 YSLEER. The CDR3 length is 16 residues. V lost 2 bases and J lost 4; bases outside the gene matches: 7. This CDR3 is CASSQFWTGRNQPQHF. CDR3 nucleotide sequence: TGCGCCAGCAGCCAATTTTGGACAGGGAGAAATCAGCCCCAGCATTTT.

This clonotype was seen ten or more times. V is TRBV6-1 and J is TRBJ1-1, with D unclear. The CDR3 is made up of 14 amino acids. CDR1 MNHNS and CDR2 SASEGT come from the germline V gene. V lost 4 bases to trimming and J lost 1 base, with 10 bases between them. This chain's CDR3 is CASSGMMTNTEAFF. CDR3 DNA: TGTGCCAGCAGTGGAATGATGACGAACACTGAAGCTTTCTTT.

This rearrangement joins TRBV7-2 to TRBJ1-5; D unresolved. Germline loops: CDR1 SGHTA, CDR2 FQGNSA. CDR3 length equals 16 residues. Trimming removed 1 base at V and 0 bases at J, with 10 bases between. This CDR3 is CASSLVVGYSNQPQHF. The CDR3 DNA follows: TGTGCCAGCAGCTTAGTGGTGGGGTATAGCAATCAGCCCCAGCATTTT.

This clonotype was recorded a few times. The CDR3 sequence is CASSQGLAGGTGELFF. CDR3 in DNA: TGTGCCAGCAGCCAGGGACTAGCGGGAGGCACCGGGGAGCTGTTTTTT. The V gene is TRBV6-1, the J gene TRBJ2-2, with 15 bases aligning to TRBD2. Germline CDR1 is MNHNS and CDR2 is SASEGT. The CDR3 runs 16 residues. V lost 6 bases and J lost 4; bases outside the gene matches: 3.

This clonotype has at least ten counts. The CDR3 spells CASSLATANSPLHF. The CDR3 coding sequence is TGTGCCAGCAGCTTAGCGACGGCTAATTCACCCCTCCACTTT. The V and J genes are TRBV7-2 and TRBJ1-6; no clear D gene. CDR3 size: 14 residues. V was shortened by 0 bases and J by 6 bases, with 6 bases between the two germline ends. CDR1 and CDR2 from the germline V gene are SGHTA and FQGNSA.

The gene calls are TRBV11-2 and TRBJ2-3; TRBD1 matches 7 bases. The germline V gene encodes CDR1 SGHAT and CDR2 FQNNGV. Germline trimming cut 4 bases from V and 2 bases from J; bases unmatched to any gene: 6. The CDR3 totals 15 residues. CDR3 loop: CASSSDRQYTDTQYF. For the CDR3, the DNA is TGTGCCAGCAGCTCGGACAGGCAATACACAGATACGCAGTATTTT.

The chain joins TRBV5-1 to TRBJ2-3; TRBD2 matches at 14 bases. Germline CDR1 and CDR2: SGHRS and YFSETQ. The CDR3 contains 17 residues. Trimming at V came to 3 bases and at J to 4 bases, leaving 7 bases not matched to a gene. The CDR3 protein is CASSWRPTSGRADTQYF. CDR3 nucleotides: TGCGCCAGCAGCTGGAGGCCGACTAGCGGGAGGGCAGATACGCAGTATTTT.

This clonotype has a handful of counts. The chain links TRBV15 to TRBJ2-3; D remains ambiguous. Germline V gene data show CDR1 as LNHNV and CDR2 as YYDKDF (reference sequence). The germline V and J ends were trimmed by 0 bases and 4 bases, with 5 bases remaining between them. The CDR3 is made up of 13 amino acids. DNA for the CDR3: TGTGCCACCAGCAGAGATGGGGCAGATACGCAGTATTTT. Protein sequence: CATSRDGADTQYF.

This clonotype was counted between two and nine times. This sequence joins TRBV6-2 or TRBV6-3 and TRBJ2-3, with TRBD2 matching 7 bases. This CDR3 region has 17 residues. Germline CDR1 reads MNHEY; CDR2 reads SVGEGT. V lost 2 bases, J lost 2 bases, and 10 bases stayed unmatched. Here the CDR3 DNA reads TGTGCCAGCAGTTACAAAGTAGGCGGGAGTTCCACAGATACGCAGTATTTT. Translating it yields CASSYKVGGSSTDTQYF.

This clonotype was observed at least ten times. This chain connects TRBV6-2 or TRBV6-3 to TRBJ1-1; D gene unclear. This CDR3 spans 13 amino acids. Trimming removed 10 bases from V and 0 bases from J, with 12 bases in between. The V gene's germline CDR1 is MNHEY and CDR2 SVGEGT. DNA for the CDR3: TGTGCCATCAAAAAGCAAGTGAACACTGAAGCTTTCTTT. Its protein is CAIKKQVNTEAFF.

The chain combines TRBV29-1 with TRBJ1-2, with TRBD1 matching over 7 bases. Per germline, CDR1 SQVTM and CDR2 ANQGSEA. CDR3 size: 14 residues. The V segment lost 3 bases and the J segment 2 bases; nucleotides outside the gene matches: 6. CDR3: CSVDPQGLNYGYTF. The DNA for the CDR3 is TGCAGCGTTGACCCACAGGGGCTCAACTATGGCTACACCTTC.

At least ten counts were recorded for this clonotype. The CDR3 spells CAISEQSYGYTF. In nucleotides, the CDR3 is TGTGCCATCAGTGAACAGAGTTATGGCTACACCTTC. V and J are TRBV10-3 and TRBJ1-2; no firm D call. The germline CDR1 and CDR2 sequences are ENHRY and SYGVKD. V was pared by 3 bases and J by 5 bases, with 7 bases between. The CDR3 covers 12 residues.

This clonotype was counted ten times or more. The CDR3 sequence is CASSLWDRTFYGYTF. CDR3 in DNA: TGTGCCAGCAGTTTATGGGACAGGACCTTCTATGGCTACACCTTC. This chain uses TRBV12-3 or TRBV12-4 with TRBJ1-2; 8 bases fit TRBD1. The CDR3 consists of 15 residues. Germline trimming cut 2 bases from V and 4 bases from J; bases unmatched to any gene: 6.

The V gene is TRBV4-3, the J gene TRBJ2-3; maybe TRBD1 (6 bases). The V end was cut by 0 bases, the J end by 3 bases, with 16 bases between. The CDR3 sequence is 17 residues long. Germline CDR1 LGHNA, CDR2 YSLEER. The chain's CDR3 is CASSQDGEGVGTDTQYF. The DNA for the CDR3 is TGCGCCAGCAGCCAAGATGGAGAGGGGGTTGGGACAGATACGCAGTATTTT.

A few counts support this clonotype. V is TRBV27 and J is TRBJ2-3, with D tentatively TRBD2 (5 bases). Germline loops: CDR1 MNHEY, CDR2 SMNVEV (reference sequence). V was shortened by 3 bases and J by 2 bases, with 12 bases between the two germline ends. The CDR3 covers 15 residues. The chain's CDR3 is CASSFGVRFTDTQYF. CDR3 nucleotides: TGTGCCAGCAGTTTCGGGGTTCGGTTCACAGATACGCAGTATTTT.

V and J are TRBV5-5 and TRBJ2-1; D unclear. The CDR3 loop spans 14 amino acids. Germline CDR1 is SGHKS and CDR2 is YYEKEE (reference sequence). The V end lost 2 bases, the J end lost 5 bases, and 11 bases lay between the germline ends. Here the CDR3 DNA reads TGTGCCAGCAGCTTCTTCTGGGCCAACAATGAGCAGTTCTTC. Amino acids: CASSFFWANNEQFF.

The V gene is TRBV5-1, the J gene TRBJ1-5, with D possibly TRBD1 on 6 matching bases. Trimming pared 4 bases from V and 3 bases from J, leaving 11 bases between. CDR1 and CDR2 (germline): SGHRS, YFSETQ. CDR3 size: 14 residues. CDR3 nucleotides: TGCGCCAGCAGCGCAGGGACAAACAATCAGCCCCAGCATTTT. This gives the protein CASSAGTNNQPQHF.

This clonotype was recorded a few times. This chain joins TRBV2 and TRBJ2-5, with TRBD2 identical over 7 bases. The germline CDR1 and CDR2 sequences are SNHLY and FYNNEI. The CDR3 covers 16 residues. V lost 2 bases and J lost 5; bases outside the gene matches: 11. CDR3 region: CASSEPGLPSRETQYF. CDR3 coding DNA: TGTGCCAGCAGTGAACCGGGACTACCATCCCGGGAGACCCAGTACTTC.

Only a few counts were recorded for this clonotype. The rearrangement links TRBV11-2 to TRBJ2-1; tentatively, D is TRBD2 (6 bases). The germline V gene has CDR1 SGHAT and CDR2 FQNNGV. Trimming cost V 2 bases and J 8 bases, with 19 bases left between them. This CDR3 has 16 residues. The CDR3 DNA sequence: TGTGCCAGCAGCTTACTTGGCGGGGACCCGCTCCATGAGCAGTTCTTC. Translating gives CASSLLGGDPLHEQFF.

In its sample, this clonotype was seen many times. This chain uses TRBV28 with TRBJ2-7; possibly TRBD1 for D (5 bases). CDR1 is MDHEN and CDR2 is SYDVKM in the germline V gene. CDR3 length equals 11 residues. The ends were cut back, 6 bases at V and 4 bases at J, with 7 bases in the middle. CDR3 nucleotides: TGTGCCAGCAGAAGACAGTACGAGCAGTACTTC. It yields the protein CASRRQYEQYF.

This clonotype was seen more than once but under ten times. The chain uses TRBV6-1 and TRBJ2-5; TRBD2 might be the D (6 bases). From germline, CDR1 is MNHNS and CDR2 SASEGT. The CDR3 length is 13 residues. Between the trimmed V and J ends, which lost 6 bases and 2 bases, there was a span of 10 bases. The CDR3 region has the DNA TGTGCCAGCAGGGGCGGGACTCAAGAGACCCAGTACTTC. Its translation is CASRGGTQETQYF.

The J gene is TRBJ2-3, the V gene TRBV2; 7 bases match TRBD2. Germline-derived CDR1 and CDR2 are SNHLY and FYNNEI. V was clipped by 7 bases and J by 4 bases; unmatched bases: 11. CDR3 length: 15 amino acids. CDR3 loop: CASIWGGVSSDTQYF. The DNA of the CDR3 is TGTGCCAGCATCTGGGGGGGTGTAAGCTCAGATACGCAGTATTTT. The full variable domain, with the rest looked up from reference TRBV2 and TRBJ2-3, is EPEVTQTPSHQVTQMGQEVILRCVPISNHLYFYWYRQILGQKVEFLVSFYNNEISEKSEIFDDQFSVERPDGSNFTLKIRSTKLEDSAMYFCASIWGGVSSDTQYFGPGTRLTVL.

The chain combines TRBV4-3 with TRBJ2-7; D remains unclear. Between the trimmed V and J ends, which lost 1 base and 3 bases, there was a span of 7 bases. The CDR3 has 13 residues. Germline V lookup: CDR1 LGHNA, CDR2 YSLEER. The CDR3 reads CASSQGLIYEQYF. The DNA of the CDR3 is TGCGCCAGCAGCCAAGGACTTATCTACGAGCAGTACTTC.

The V call is TRBV5-5, the J call TRBJ2-6; 9 nucleotides line up with TRBD1. This CDR3 region has 18 residues. Looked up from germline, CDR1 is SGHKS and CDR2 is YYEKEE (reference sequence). After removal of 2 bases from V and 0 bases from J, the junction contained 6 bases not matched to a gene. The CDR3 region is CASSFDGTGLSGANVLTF. As DNA, the CDR3 is TGTGCCAGCAGCTTTGATGGGACAGGGCTCTCTGGGGCCAACGTCCTGACTTTC.

This clonotype showed up just a few times. The rearrangement joins TRBV25-1 to TRBJ2-2; D is perhaps TRBD2 (5 bases). The CDR3 contains 15 residues. Germline lookup yields CDR1 MGHDK and CDR2 SYGVNS. The V end was cut by 6 bases, the J end by 0 bases, with 11 bases between. The CDR3 is CASRRETANTGELFF. In DNA form, the CDR3 reads TGTGCCAGCAGAAGGGAGACCGCGAACACCGGGGAGCTGTTTTTT.

The genes are TRBV21-1 and TRBJ2-7; the table's D call of TRBD1 was not tested on the DNA. TRBV21-1 is assigned pseudogene status. CDR3 length: 16 amino acids. The CDR3 here is CASSPKRGGSAYEQYF. The CDR3 nucleotides read TGTGCCAGCAGCCCCAAAAGAGGGGGATCGGCCTACGAGCAGTACTTC.

This clonotype was seen only a few times. The chain is built from TRBV7-2 and TRBJ1-1; no reliable D call. The CDR3 has 13 amino acids. From germline, CDR1 is SGHTA and CDR2 FQGNSA. V lost 5 bases, J lost 0 bases, and 7 bases lay in between. This CDR3 is CASSPEVNTEAFF. In DNA form, the CDR3 reads TGTGCCAGCAGCCCCGAGGTGAACACTGAAGCTTTCTTT.

As for this clonotype: Mismatch with germline at one junction end may stem from a read error. V is TRBV20-1 and J is TRBJ2-7, with 7 bases that match TRBD1. This CDR3 spans 14 amino acids. Per the germline V gene, CDR1 is DFQATT and CDR2 is SNEGSKA (reference sequence). CDR3 bases: TGCAGCGCTAGACAGGGTCTAGCACGCTACGAGCAGTACTTC. Residues: CSARQGLARYEQYF.